This TCR beta chain comes out of a study of OX40 agonist ivuxolimab in advanced cancers. A word on this clone: Its antigen is not known.

The table came from immunoSEQ multiplex PCR; TCRdb's copy has only in-frame clones and leaves some out. The sample contains tens of thousands of clones, roughly four fifths of which appear only once. This CDR3 contains 17 residues. Study results and caveats: In general, CD8+ T cells held more expanded clones than CD4+ did, on average. The authors did not determine the antigen specificity of the expanded peripheral T cells.

This material consisted of CD4+ or CD8+ T cells sorted from blood, taken in a trial of the OX40 agonist ivuxolimab. The source is an adult with an advanced solid tumor such as melanoma, head and neck, liver or kidney cancer. The chain recombines TRBV21-1 with TRBJ2-7; the table gives TRBD1 as D, unverified against the DNA. TRBV21-1 is labeled a pseudogene. CDR3 nucleotides: TGTGCCAGCAGCAAAGCTCGAAGGACAGGGACCTCCTACGAGCAGTACTTC. Translation gives CASSKARRTGTSYEQYF.